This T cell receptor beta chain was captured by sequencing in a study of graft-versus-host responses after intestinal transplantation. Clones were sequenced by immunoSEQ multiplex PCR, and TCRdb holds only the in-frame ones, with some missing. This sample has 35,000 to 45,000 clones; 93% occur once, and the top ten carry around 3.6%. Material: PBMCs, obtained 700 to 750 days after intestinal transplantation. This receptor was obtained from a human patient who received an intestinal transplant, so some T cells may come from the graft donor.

CDR3 DNA sequence: TGTGCCAGCACAGGGGATGAAAACACCGGGGAGCTGTTTTTT. Its translation: CASTGDENTGELFF. The chain combines TRBV13 with TRBJ2-2, with D maybe TRBD1 (6 bases). CDR1 and CDR2 (germline): PRHDT, FYEKMQ (reference sequence). V gave up 7 bases and J gave up 2 bases, with 11 bases separating them. The CDR3 extends over 14 amino acids.